Described below is a single T cell receptor beta chain sequence and its context. Its antigen is currently unknown. This specimen comes from a study of shared clonotypes between healthy human individuals. Study results and caveats: Rarefaction exposed incomplete sorted-subset sequencing despite large depth.

Investigators spread the genomic DNA of each subset evenly over several immunoSEQ plates. Profiling relied on immunoSEQ multiplex PCR, and the TCRdb table lists in-frame clones only, not all of them. The table shows just over 2,000,000 clones, with 85% to 95% occurring only once. The ends were cut back, 0 bases at V and 8 bases at J, with 16 bases in the middle. The CDR3 length is 15 residues. The germline CDR1 and CDR2 sequences are MNHNY and SVGAGI (reference sequence). In the CD4+ fraction, cells were divided into CD45RA+ naive and CD45RA-negative memory subsets. The TCR was taken from a young man in good health. This chain uses TRBV6-6 with TRBJ1-2, with no clear D. Sequencing used naive CD4+ T cells sorted from blood. Subset of the sample: CD45RA+ positively selected. Here the CDR3 DNA reads TGTGCCAGCAGTTACTCGGAGGACTCCGCCCGCGGCTACACCTTC. The encoded protein is CASSYSEDSARGYTF.